The 20 T cell receptor beta chains reported below all come from one sample, sequenced in a study of patients and donors after allogeneic stem cell transplantation. Each CDR3 protein gets one entry after TCRdb re-called the RT-PCR reads with MiXCR. The table lists roughly 940,000 distinct CDR3 sequences, roughly 18% of them singletons. Sequencing was performed on blood, either unsorted or a sorted T cell fraction (not recorded which). The origin of the receptors is a human donor who was either an allogeneic HSCT recipient or a stem cell or donor lymphocyte infusion donor (not recorded which). It is not recorded whose cells these are; they may come from a transplant donor.

This clonotype was seen a few times. The CDR3 sequence is CASSPATNYGYTF. The CDR3 DNA sequence: TGTGCCAGCAGCCCCGCGACCAACTATGGCTACACCTTC. The chain links TRBV7-9 to TRBJ1-2, with unresolved D. From germline, CDR1 is SEHNR and CDR2 FQNEAQ (reference sequence). V shed 5 bases and J shed 2 bases, with 9 bases lying between them. The CDR3 loop spans 13 amino acids. The variable domain in full, with the rest retrieved from reference TRBV7-9 and TRBJ1-2, is DTGVSQNPRHKITKRGQNVTFRCDPISEHNRLYWYRQTLGQGPEFLTYFQNEAQLEKSRLLSDRFSAERPKGSFSTLEIQRTEQGDSAMYLCASSPATNYGYTFGSGTRLTVV.

The chain couples TRBV12-3 or TRBV12-4 to TRBJ2-5; D not resolved. CDR3 length: 12 residues. The ends were cut back, 5 bases at V and 5 bases at J, with 9 bases in the middle. CDR3 region: CASSPHKETQYF. CDR3 sequence (DNA): TGTGCCAGCAGTCCCCACAAGGAGACCCAGTACTTC.

This clonotype was observed a handful of times. The chain couples TRBV7-2 to TRBJ1-2, with D unclear. This CDR3 contains 17 residues. Germline assignment: CDR1 SGHTA and CDR2 FQGNSA. V gave up 0 bases and J gave up 0 bases, with 14 bases separating them. This CDR3 is CASSLASTATANYGYTF. For the CDR3, the DNA is TGTGCCAGCAGCTTAGCTTCGACGGCTACAGCTAACTATGGCTACACCTTC. Full variable domain (remainder filled in from reference TRBV7-2 and TRBJ1-2): GAGVSQSPSNKVTEKGKDVELRCDPISGHTALYWYRQSLGQGLEFLIYFQGNSAPDKSGLPSDRFSAERTGGSVSTLTIQRTQQEDSAVYLCASSLASTATANYGYTFGSGTRLTVV.

This chain connects TRBV6-1 to TRBJ1-5; D gene uncertain. The germline V gene encodes CDR1 MNHNS and CDR2 SASEGT. V lost 5 bases, J lost 6 bases, and 11 bases lay in between. The CDR3 has 13 residues. In nucleotides, the CDR3 is TGTGCCAGCAGTACCTTCGGCGGTCAGCCCCAGCATTTT. Its translation is CASSTFGGQPQHF.

The chain links TRBV12-3 or TRBV12-4 to TRBJ1-6; 8 nucleotides align to TRBD1. Trimming removed 4 bases from V and 10 bases from J; junction bases left unmatched: 6. The CDR3 length is 14 residues. The CDR3 here is CASSWTGRNSPLHF. The DNA of the CDR3 is TGTGCCAGCAGTTGGACAGGGCGGAACTCACCCCTCCACTTT.

This clonotype was picked up a small number of times. The chain couples TRBV9 to TRBJ1-5; D may be TRBD1 (5 bases). The CDR3 is made up of 16 amino acids. Germline CDR1 and CDR2: SGDLS and YYNGEE. V shed 4 bases and J shed 2 bases, with 16 bases lying between them. DNA of the CDR3: TGTGCCAGCAGCTCTATAGGGGTCGGGGGCAATCAGCCCCAGCATTTT. This sequence encodes CASSSIGVGGNQPQHF. The whole variable domain, remainder taken from reference TRBV9 and TRBJ1-5, is DSGVTQTPKHLITATGQRVTLRCSPRSGDLSVYWYQQSLDQGLQFLIQYYNGEERAKGNILERFSAQQFPDLHSELNLSSLELGDSALYFCASSSIGVGGNQPQHFGDGTRLSIL.

This rearrangement joins TRBV20-1 to TRBJ2-5; 8 bases align to TRBD1. CDR3 size: 13 residues. CDR1 DFQATT and CDR2 SNEGSKA come from the germline V gene (reference sequence). Trimming at V came to 5 bases and at J to 3 bases, leaving 5 bases not matched to a gene. The CDR3: CSAQGDRKETQYF. CDR3 bases: TGCAGTGCTCAGGGGGACAGGAAAGAGACCCAGTACTTC.

The genes are TRBV25-1 and TRBJ2-1; D may be TRBD2 (6 bases). CDR1 is MGHDK, CDR2 SYGVNS, per germline. CDR3 length equals 13 residues. V was pared by 6 bases and J by 5 bases, with 11 bases between. CDR3 coding DNA: TGTGCCAGCAGCAAGGGACTCCACAATGAGCAGTTCTTC. It specifies CASSKGLHNEQFF. Complete variable domain (other parts from reference TRBV25-1 and TRBJ2-1): EADIYQTPRYLVIGTGKKITLECSQTMGHDKMYWYQQDPGMELHLIHYSYGVNSTEKGDLSSESTVSRIRTEHFPLTLESARPSHTSQYLCASSKGLHNEQFFGPGTRLTVL.

This chain uses TRBV12-3 or TRBV12-4 with TRBJ2-2; 11 positions match TRBD2. V lost 5 bases to trimming and J lost 4 bases; unmatched junction nucleotides: 9. This CDR3 is built from 17 residues. CDR3 sequence: CASSPNSGRAPTGELFF. The CDR3 DNA is TGTGCCAGCAGTCCCAATAGCGGGAGGGCCCCCACCGGGGAGCTGTTTTTT.

This sequence joins TRBV7-3 and TRBJ1-4; a possible D gene is TRBD1 (5 bases). The CDR3 is 12 amino acids. The V end lost 5 bases, the J end lost 8 bases, and 9 bases lay between the germline ends. Germline CDR1 and CDR2: SGHTA and FQGTGA. The CDR3 protein is CASSDYREKLFF. CDR3 sequence (DNA): TGTGCCAGCAGCGATTACAGGGAAAAACTGTTTTTT. The full variable domain, in which reference TRBV7-3 and TRBJ1-4 provide the parts outside the CDR3, is GAGVSQTPSNKVTEKGKYVELRCDPISGHTALYWYRQSLGQGPEFLIYFQGTGAADDSGLPNDRFFAVRPEGSVSTLKIQRTERGDSAVYLCASSDYREKLFFGSGTQLSVL.

This clonotype showed up just a few times. Relative to the germline gene, one junction end is altered; a read error may explain this. The rearrangement uses TRBV20-1 and TRBJ1-2, with a weak D call TRBD1 (5 bases). Germline-derived CDR1 and CDR2 are DFQATT and SNEGSKA (reference sequence). The CDR3 sequence is 12 residues long. This CDR3 reads CSARQGNNGYTF. In DNA form, the CDR3 reads TGCAGTGCTAGGCAGGGTAACAATGGCTACACCTTC.

V and J are TRBV3-1 and TRBJ2-3; unclear D gene. The ends were cut back, 7 bases at V and 3 bases at J, with 23 bases in the middle. From germline, CDR1 is LGHDT and CDR2 YNNKEL (reference sequence). The CDR3 spans 17 residues. The CDR3 protein is CASKLGSGQSPTDTQYF. DNA for the CDR3: TGTGCCAGCAAACTGGGTTCCGGGCAAAGTCCAACAGATACGCAGTATTTT.

V gene TRBV7-2 combines with J gene TRBJ2-2; possibly TRBD2 for D (5 bases). Trimming removed 6 bases from V and 5 bases from J, with 16 bases in between. The germline V gene has CDR1 SGHTA and CDR2 FQGNSA. This CDR3 region has 15 residues. In DNA form, the CDR3 reads TGTGCCAGCAGTTCTCAGCGGACCATAACCGGGGAGCTGTTTTTT. Translated, it gives CASSSQRTITGELFF.

V usage is TRBV5-1 and J usage is TRBJ1-2; the match to TRBD1 covers 9 bases. V dropped 0 bases and J dropped 6; count of bases not matched to a gene: 3. Germline lookup yields CDR1 SGHRS and CDR2 YFSETQ. The CDR3 is 14 amino acids. For the CDR3, the DNA is TGCGCCAGCAGCTTGGGGGGACAGGGTAATGGCTACACCTTC. This sequence encodes CASSLGGQGNGYTF.

The CDR3 bases are TGTGCCAGCAGGAGCGGGTTTTTGGCGGAGACCCAGTACTTC. Amino acids: CASRSGFLAETQYF. V gene TRBV2 combines with J gene TRBJ2-5, with D possibly being TRBD2 (6 bases). V was shortened by 6 bases and J by 5 bases, with 16 bases between the two germline ends. CDR1 is SNHLY, CDR2 FYNNEI, per germline. The CDR3 is 14 amino acids.

This clonotype has just a few counts. V usage is TRBV20-1 and J usage is TRBJ2-7; D perhaps matches TRBD1 (5 bases). The CDR3 extends over 12 amino acids. V was cut by 6 bases and J by 3 bases, with 12 bases left in between. In germline, CDR1 is DFQATT, CDR2 SNEGSKA (reference sequence). The CDR3 region has the DNA TGCAGTGCCCTGGACATTTTCTACGAGCAGTACTTC. Amino acid sequence: CSALDIFYEQYF.

The genes are TRBV12-3 or TRBV12-4 and TRBJ2-1; 10 bases line up with TRBD1. CDR3 length equals 18 residues. The ends lost 2 bases at V and 2 bases at J; junction bases unmatched: 9. The CDR3 nucleotides are TGTGCCAGCAGTTTATATCGCGGGACAGGGGTAACCTACAATGAGCAGTTCTTC. Amino acid sequence: CASSLYRGTGVTYNEQFF.

This clonotype occurred once. The chain has TRBV4-1 and TRBJ1-2, with D tentatively TRBD1 (6 bases). This CDR3 has 17 amino acids. The ends were cut back, 0 bases at V and 4 bases at J, with 18 bases in the middle. Germline V gene data show CDR1 as MGHRA and CDR2 as YSYEKL. CDR3 sequence: CASSQEGHQHTLYGYTF. The CDR3 coding sequence is TGCGCCAGCAGCCAAGAGGGACACCAACATACTCTCTATGGCTACACCTTC.

The genes are TRBV6-5 and TRBJ2-1; D gene ambiguous. This CDR3 region has 13 residues. Germline CDR1 and CDR2: MNHEY and SVGAGI. V was trimmed by 0 bases and J by 7 bases, leaving 7 bases between them. In DNA, the CDR3 is TGTGCCAGCAGTTACTCACAGACGAATGAGCAGTTCTTC. As protein: CASSYSQTNEQFF.

This chain uses TRBV6-1 with TRBJ2-1; D possibly matches TRBD1 or TRBD2 (7 bases each). Germline CDR1 reads MNHNS; CDR2 reads SASEGT. V was clipped by 5 bases and J by 4 bases, with 15 bases between them. The CDR3 has 15 amino acids. The CDR3 DNA reads as TGTGCCAGCAGTCGAACAGGGGAGGGGTACAATGAGCAGTTCTTC. Translating it yields CASSRTGEGYNEQFF.